This TCR beta chain is from a study of T cell responses to AZD1222 COVID-19 vaccine. The assay was immunoSEQ multiplex PCR, and TCRdb's table has in-frame clones only and misses some. The sample includes about 120,000 clones, approximately 89% of them seen just once. Study observations and caveats: Spike-specific TCR breadth and depth grew following two AZD1222 doses. Reportedly, close to half of spike-specific TCRs are directed against unmutated variant regions. Clonal diversity was possibly underestimated, and the donors were mostly white British, with more females. Vaccine-associated CD4 TCRs ranged over spike, dominating at 160-218 and 743-854.

Trimming left V 3 bases short and J 7 bases short, with 12 bases between. The CDR3 spans 13 residues. Looked up from germline, CDR1 is SGHTA and CDR2 is FQGNSA. In regard to this clone: Antigen: not known.

This chain links TRBV7-2 with TRBJ1-2, with D unresolved. The TCR was taken from an adult in good health. Sequences were derived from peripheral blood, sampled on day 0 of AZD1222 vaccination. CDR3 sequence (DNA): TGTGCCAGCAGCTTTGGAGGGCCGATTGGCTACACCTTC. Protein sequence: CASSFGGPIGYTF.